This TCR beta chain was sequenced for a study of blood T cell repertoires in COVID-19. As for the study in general: Specimens from acute and convalescent COVID-19 originated in the United States, Italy and Spain.

As originally analysed: Reference gene primer amplification gave estimated nucleated cell counts. Sequencing was performed with immunoSEQ multiplex PCR; in TCRdb, only in-frame clones are kept and a portion is missing. V and J calls and clone size are copied from that table; D and trimming were computed from the DNA. The sample includes 84,000 or so clones, roughly 80% seen only once; the top ten take 15%. In its sample, this clone was seen once. The CDR3 spans 12 residues. Trimming stripped 11 bases from V and 1 base from J, with 9 bases between. In germline, CDR1 is MDHEN, CDR2 SYDVKM. This receptor was identified in a woman older than 75 with acute or convalescent COVID-19. The chain combines TRBV28 with TRBJ1-3; D uncertain. Input material: peripheral blood. The CDR3 DNA follows: TGTGCCCTCGGGGTATCTGGAAACACCATATATTTT. Amino acids: CALGVSGNTIYF.